One sample yielded the 17 T cell receptor beta chains listed below, sequenced in a study of beta chain features in type 1 diabetes (dated by TCRdb to the late 2010s). Summary of the overall study and its limitations: A moderate but significant shortening of TCRB CDR3 length was observed in type 1 diabetes patients in all four CD4+ subsets.

Antigens for these TCRs are unknown. The library was generated by the immunoSEQ multiplex PCR assay. All of the isolated RNA was reverse transcribed with the High Capacity cDNA Reverse Transcription Kit, so expressed TCRB transcripts were sequenced. TCRdb obtained this table from immuneACCESS and retained in-frame rearrangements with V and J assigned. These tables miss some clones; where compared with another copy, unresolved V genes account for less than half of the shortfall, and the remainder is unexplained. The sample yields some 640,000 clones; around 15% were counted once. Approximately 0.043% of the sample is in the top ten clones. The sample consisted of naive CD4+ T cells from blood. The cell subset or site label here, explained by the study, means: true naive CD4+ T cells. These TCRs come from a man younger than 35 with type 1 diabetes.

V is TRBV27 and J is TRBJ2-3, with D tentatively TRBD2 (6 bases). The CDR3 runs 16 residues. Trimming pared 7 bases from V and 2 bases from J, leaving 19 bases between. Germline V lookup: CDR1 MNHEY, CDR2 SMNVEV (reference sequence). CDR3 nucleotides: TGTGCCAGCACCGCCTCGGGGTGGGGGGTCACAGATACGCAGTATTTT. This translates into CASTASGWGVTDTQYF.

V is TRBV5-6 and J is TRBJ1-2, with TRBD1 matching over 9 bases. Losses at the gene ends were 7 bases for V and 5 bases for J; bases not matched to a gene: 18. The length of the CDR3 is 17 residues. Germline V lookup: CDR1 SGHDT, CDR2 YYEEEE. The CDR3 nucleotides are TGTGCCAGCCGCGAACTATTGGACAGGGGACGAGGGTATGGCTACACCTTC. Protein product: CASRELLDRGRGYGYTF.

This clone was detected only a few times. This chain uses TRBV11-2 with TRBJ2-3; 12 nucleotides match TRBD2. V lost 5 bases, J lost 2 bases, and 2 bases stayed unmatched. CDR1 SGHAT and CDR2 FQNNGV come from the germline V gene. This CDR3 is 15 amino acids long. CDR3 in amino acids: CASSRLAGDTDTQYF. The CDR3, as DNA: TGTGCCAGCAGCCGACTAGCGGGGGACACAGATACGCAGTATTTT.

The V gene is TRBV7-9, the J gene TRBJ2-7; no clear D gene. TRBJ2-5 matches the DNA end more closely, so the J call is doubtful. Germline CDR1 SEHNR, CDR2 FQNEAQ (reference sequence). This CDR3 is 14 amino acids long. Written as DNA, the CDR3 is TGTGCCAGCAGCTTAGGGGGAAGGCAAGAGACCCAGTACTTC. Translating gives CASSLGGRQETQYF.

The genes are TRBV9 and TRBJ2-2; 12 bases agree with TRBD1. The germline V gene has CDR1 SGDLS and CDR2 YYNGEE. Losses at the gene ends were 4 bases for V and 4 bases for J; bases not matched to a gene: 5. The CDR3 is 16 amino acids. The DNA for the CDR3 is TGTGCCAGCAGCCCGGGACAGGGGGCGGGCACCGGGGAGCTGTTTTTT. It is translated as CASSPGQGAGTGELFF.

The gene calls are TRBV9 and TRBJ1-1; a weak D match, TRBD1 (6 bases). Trimming removed 2 bases from V and 0 bases from J, with 11 bases in between. Germline V gene lookup returns CDR1 SGDLS and CDR2 YYNGEE. The CDR3 totals 15 residues. CDR3 nucleotides: TGTGCCAGCAGCGTCCAGGGGACGCTGAACACTGAAGCTTTCTTT. Its protein is CASSVQGTLNTEAFF.

This clone came up a few times. The chain carries TRBV30 and TRBJ2-4; D possibly corresponds to TRBD2 (6 bases). This CDR3 has 16 residues. V dropped 3 bases and J dropped 0 bases, with 15 bases sitting between them. The germline V gene has CDR1 GTSNPN and CDR2 SVGIG (reference sequence). The CDR3, as DNA: TGTGCCTGGAGCGTCGGCGGGAACGGAGCCAAAAACATTCAGTACTTC. This gives the protein CAWSVGGNGAKNIQYF.

CDR3 bases: TGTGCCAGCAGCTTAGAAGCAGGGGGCAACTATGGCTACACCTTC. This translates into CASSLEAGGNYGYTF. V is TRBV7-2 and J is TRBJ1-2; TRBD1 matches at 8 bases. V shed 1 base and J 2 bases; nucleotides not matched to a gene: 3. CDR3 length: 15 amino acids. The germline V gene has CDR1 SGHTA and CDR2 FQGNSA.

A few counts support this clone. The chain carries TRBV5-4 and TRBJ2-1, with D possibly matching TRBD2 (5 bases). The CDR3 is 16 amino acids. Trimming removed 0 bases at V and 1 base at J, with 11 bases between. Per germline, CDR1 SGHNT and CDR2 YYREEE (reference sequence). In nucleotides, the CDR3 is TGTGCCAGCAGCTTGGCCTCGGGAAGGTCCTACAATGAGCAGTTCTTC. Residues: CASSLASGRSYNEQFF.

This chain uses TRBV7-2 with TRBJ1-1; 9 positions agree with TRBD1. V lost 4 bases to trimming and J lost 1 base; unmatched junction nucleotides: 4. CDR3 size: 15 residues. The germline V gene has CDR1 SGHTA and CDR2 FQGNSA. The CDR3 reads CASSSGQGQNTEAFF. The CDR3 bases are TGTGCCAGCAGCTCAGGACAGGGGCAGAACACTGAAGCTTTCTTT.

The chain recombines TRBV28 with TRBJ2-7; D gene ambiguous. V dropped 3 bases and J dropped 2 bases, with 8 bases sitting between them. This CDR3 has 13 amino acids. The germline V gene encodes CDR1 MDHEN and CDR2 SYDVKM. The CDR3 reads CASSLSEPYEQYF. The DNA for the CDR3 is TGTGCCAGCAGTTTGAGCGAACCCTACGAGCAGTACTTC.

This clone came up a few times. The chain combines TRBV14 with TRBJ2-1, with unresolved D. The CDR3 has 14 residues. V lost 0 bases and J lost 12, with 15 bases in between. Germline lookup yields CDR1 SGHDN and CDR2 FVKESK. In DNA, the CDR3 is TGTGCCAGCAGCCAAGAACGGGCCGCCTTCGGGCAGTTCTTC. Translation gives CASSQERAAFGQFF.

This clone was observed a handful of times. The sample has other DNA sequences that encode this CDR3 too. CDR3 bases: TGTGCCTGGAGTGTTGCGGTTGGGGGCTCCTTTGGTCAGCCCCAGCATTTT. Protein product: CAWSVAVGGSFGQPQHF. The chain carries TRBV30 and TRBJ1-5; maybe TRBD1 (6 bases). This CDR3 has 17 residues. Germline V gene lookup returns CDR1 GTSNPN and CDR2 SVGIG (reference sequence). Trimming removed 0 bases at V and 6 bases at J, with 21 bases between.

The chain links TRBV7-3 to TRBJ1-2, with 10 bases fitting TRBD1. Germline lookup yields CDR1 SGHTA and CDR2 FQGTGA. Trimming took 5 bases from V and 3 from J; bases not matched to a gene: 3. The CDR3 has 14 residues. The CDR3 sequence: CASSPGTGDYGYTF. The CDR3 region has the DNA TGTGCCAGCAGCCCCGGGACAGGGGACTATGGCTACACCTTC.

In its sample, this clone was seen a few times. The chain recombines TRBV6-1 with TRBJ2-1, with 9 bases fitting TRBD2. Germline V gene sequence: CDR1 MNHNS, CDR2 SASEGT. V shed 1 base, J shed 0 bases, and the junction held 4 bases outside the gene matches. The CDR3 runs 17 residues. The CDR3 DNA sequence: TGTGCCAGCAGTGAAGATAGCGGGGGTACCTCCTACAATGAGCAGTTCTTC. This encodes CASSEDSGGTSYNEQFF.

The chain links TRBV19 to TRBJ2-1; D possibly corresponds to TRBD1 (6 bases). The V gene lost 3 bases and the J gene lost 2 bases, with 8 bases spanning the gap. Germline CDR1 LNHDA, CDR2 SQIVND (reference sequence). CDR3 length: 14 amino acids. The CDR3 is CASSMTGAYNEQFF. CDR3 nucleotides: TGTGCCAGTAGTATGACAGGAGCCTACAATGAGCAGTTCTTC.

The V and J genes are TRBV9 and TRBJ2-5; 7 bases fit TRBD2. With V trimmed by 3 bases and J by 2 bases, 13 bases remained unmatched. Per the germline V gene, CDR1 is SGDLS and CDR2 is YYNGEE. This CDR3 has 17 amino acids. The CDR3: CASSGPSGGATQETQYF. In DNA, the CDR3 is TGTGCCAGCAGCGGGCCTAGCGGAGGGGCTACTCAAGAGACCCAGTACTTC. The full variable domain, its missing parts supplied by reference TRBV9 and TRBJ2-5, is DSGVTQTPKHLITATGQRVTLRCSPRSGDLSVYWYQQSLDQGLQFLIQYYNGEERAKGNILERFSAQQFPDLHSELNLSSLELGDSALYFCASSGPSGGATQETQYFGPGTRLLVL.